These 27 T cell receptor beta chains originate from one sample sequenced in a study of cytomegalovirus exposure and HLA in healthy donors (dated by TCRdb to about 2017). The library relied on the immunoSEQ multiplex PCR assay. A mixture of 60 forward primers for TCR Vbeta segments and 13 reverse primers for TCR Jbeta segments was used in the multiplex PCR. In TCRdb, the immuneACCESS table is reduced to in-frame sequences with V and J assigned. These tables do not hold every clone; where another copy was compared, an unresolved V gene accounts for under half, and the others remain unexplained. The sample profile shows 65,000 or so clones; roughly 80% of them were found once. Clones ranked in the top ten supply more than 3% of the sample. What was sequenced was PBMCs. All receptors derive from a woman aged 40 to 50 in good health and CMV-seropositive.

This clone was observed a handful of times. This chain joins TRBV6-6 and TRBJ2-3, with a possible D match to TRBD2 (6 bases). The CDR3 has 15 amino acids. The V end was cut by 0 bases, the J end by 5 bases, with 12 bases between. Per the germline V gene, CDR1 is MNHNY and CDR2 is SVGAGI (reference sequence). The CDR3 here is CASSYSRGAGDTQYF. The DNA for the CDR3 is TGTGCCAGCAGTTACTCGCGGGGCGCGGGAGATACGCAGTATTTT.

This chain connects TRBV11-2 to TRBJ2-3, with D unresolved. The length of the CDR3 is 15 residues. V was clipped by 6 bases and J by 2 bases, with 15 bases between them. CDR1 SGHAT and CDR2 FQNNGV come from the germline V gene. The CDR3 DNA follows: TGTGCCAGCAGGGCGACTGGCCGAATCACAGATACGCAGTATTTT. It is translated as CASRATGRITDTQYF.

The V call is TRBV25-1, the J call TRBJ1-1; no reliable D call. V was trimmed by 5 bases and J by 8 bases, leaving 9 bases between them. This CDR3 has 11 residues. Germline V gives CDR1 MGHDK, CDR2 SYGVNS. CDR3 DNA: TGTGCCAGCAGTCCCGGTACCGAAGCTTTCTTT. Protein product: CASSPGTEAFF.

On this clone: Other DNA sequences in the sample encode the same CDR3. CDR3 residues: CASSLLRGSDTEAFF. CDR3 DNA sequence: TGTGCCAGCAGTTTATTACGGGGGTCGGACACTGAAGCTTTCTTT. The V call is TRBV27, the J call TRBJ1-1, with a tentative D call TRBD1 (5 bases). Trimming removed 1 base from V and 3 bases from J, with 12 bases in between. The CDR3 has 15 amino acids. CDR1 is MNHEY and CDR2 is SMNVEV in the germline V gene (reference sequence).

The gene calls are TRBV7-9 and TRBJ1-2; 7 bases map to TRBD1. This CDR3 is 13 amino acids long. Germline assignment: CDR1 SEHNR and CDR2 FQNEAQ (reference sequence). V was pared by 5 bases and J by 5 bases, with 5 bases of the junction left unmatched. The CDR3 is CASSRQGGYGYTF. The DNA for the CDR3 is TGTGCCAGCAGCCGCCAGGGGGGATATGGCTACACCTTC.

V is TRBV10-3 and J is TRBJ2-7; a weak D match, TRBD2 (6 bases). In germline, CDR1 is ENHRY, CDR2 SYGVKD. The V and J ends lost 10 bases and 6 bases respectively, with 13 bases between them. This CDR3 has 11 residues. The CDR3 bases are TGTGCCACTAAGCGGGCCTTCGAGCAGTACTTC. Its protein is CATKRAFEQYF.

The chain uses TRBV5-4 and TRBJ1-4; D remains ambiguous. V was trimmed by 0 bases and J by 1 base, leaving 4 bases between them. The CDR3 loop spans 14 amino acids. Per germline, CDR1 SGHNT and CDR2 YYREEE (reference sequence). The CDR3 loop is CASSLDLTNEKLFF. CDR3 DNA sequence: TGTGCCAGCAGCTTGGATCTAACTAATGAAAAACTGTTTTTT.

The chain joins TRBV5-1 to TRBJ2-1; 7 bases line up with TRBD2. Trimming took 0 bases from V and 8 from J; bases not matched to a gene: 5. The CDR3 has 14 residues. Germline CDR1 reads SGHRS; CDR2 reads YFSETQ. CDR3 sequence (DNA): TGCGCCAGCAGCTTGGGGGACTATCTACATGAGCAGTTCTTC. This sequence encodes CASSLGDYLHEQFF.

Only one count was recorded for this clone. This rearrangement joins TRBV7-6 to TRBJ1-3; D call uncertain. Trimming pared 4 bases from V and 0 bases from J, leaving 10 bases between. The CDR3 extends over 15 amino acids. Per the germline V gene, CDR1 is SGHVS and CDR2 is FNYEAQ. The DNA of the CDR3 is TGTGCCAGCAGCTCGCAGGATATCTCTGGAAACACCATATATTTT. It is translated as CASSSQDISGNTIYF. Variable domain in full (rest from reference TRBV7-6 and TRBJ1-3): GAGVSQSPRYKVTKRGQDVALRCDPISGHVSLYWYRQALGQGPEFLTYFNYEAQQDKSGLPNDRFSAERPEGSISTLTIQRTEQRDSAMYRCASSSQDISGNTIYFGEGSWLTVV.

This chain connects TRBV4-1 to TRBJ1-4; D unclear. Germline V gene data show CDR1 as MGHRA and CDR2 as YSYEKL. The CDR3 has 14 residues. With 5 bases removed from V and 0 bases from J, the gap between germline ends came to 7 bases. CDR3 sequence (DNA): TGCGCCAGCAGCACAGAAGCAACTAATGAAAAACTGTTTTTT. Protein product: CASSTEATNEKLFF.

This clone has more than one count but fewer than ten. CDR3 amino acids: CASSLEEGLGSPLHF. The CDR3 DNA follows: TGCGCCAGCAGCTTGGAAGAGGGTTTGGGTTCACCCCTCCACTTT. V is TRBV5-1 and J is TRBJ1-6, with D unresolved. The CDR3 is 15 amino acids. Germline V gives CDR1 SGHRS, CDR2 YFSETQ. The germline V and J ends were trimmed by 0 bases and 9 bases, with 13 bases remaining between them.

J is TRBJ2-3 and V is TRBV19; possible D gene TRBD2, 5 bases. The CDR3 consists of 14 residues. Germline CDR1 LNHDA, CDR2 SQIVND (reference sequence). V was clipped by 1 base and J by 0 bases, with 5 bases between them. CDR3 region: CASSIAGSTDTQYF. Here the CDR3 DNA reads TGTGCCAGTAGTATAGCGGGGAGCACAGATACGCAGTATTTT.

The V gene is TRBV11-3, the J gene TRBJ2-1; D is undetermined. V lost 7 bases, J lost 2 bases, and 12 bases lay in between. This CDR3 has 14 residues. The V gene's germline CDR1 is SGHNT and CDR2 YENEEA. CDR3 nucleotide sequence: TGTGCCAGCAAGTTGCGAGATACCTACAATGAGCAGTTCTTC. Protein: CASKLRDTYNEQFF.

The chain joins TRBV2 to TRBJ2-5, with TRBD2 matching over 12 bases. CDR1 is SNHLY, CDR2 FYNNEI, per germline. The J segment lost 5 bases and the V segment lost 4 bases, leaving 8 bases of the junction unmatched. The CDR3 runs 16 residues. This CDR3 reads CASSADAGTSGETQYF. The CDR3, as DNA: TGTGCCAGCAGTGCCGACGCGGGGACTAGCGGGGAGACCCAGTACTTC.

The chain is built from TRBV5-6 and TRBJ1-1; 7 bases agree with TRBD1. V lost 5 bases, J lost 0 bases, and 10 bases stayed unmatched. The CDR3 extends over 16 amino acids. The germline V gene encodes CDR1 SGHDT and CDR2 YYEEEE. CDR3 in DNA: TGTGCCAGCAGTTATACGGGACAGATCATGAACACTGAAGCTTTCTTT. Protein: CASSYTGQIMNTEAFF. The entire variable domain, with the rest obtained from reference TRBV5-6 and TRBJ1-1, is as follows: DAGVTQSPTHLIKTRGQQVTLRCSPKSGHDTVSWYQQALGQGPQFIFQYYEEEERQRGNFPDRFSGHQFPNYSSELNVNALLLGDSALYLCASSYTGQIMNTEAFFGQGTRLTVV.

This clone was seen only once. This rearrangement joins TRBV30 to TRBJ1-2, with D unclear. The CDR3 has 13 residues. V was cut by 2 bases and J by 2 bases, with 9 bases left in between. Germline values: CDR1 GTSNPN, CDR2 SVGIG (reference sequence). The CDR3 bases are TGTGCCTGGAGTTTCACGGGGAACTATGGCTACACCTTC. It specifies CAWSFTGNYGYTF.

The table lists this clone with a count of one. An end of the junction does not agree with germline; a read error may underlie this. The V call is TRBV5-6, the J call TRBJ1-5; 7 bases are a match to TRBD1. Germline V gives CDR1 SGHDT, CDR2 YYEEEE. This CDR3 has 18 amino acids. The CDR3 nucleotides read TGTACCAGCAACAGATACTCGACAGGGCAAAGGGTCAATCAGCCCCAGCATTTT. It translates to CTSNRYSTGQRVNQPQHF. Supplemented by reference TRBV5-6 and TRBJ1-5, the full variable domain reads DAGVTQSPTHLIKTRGQQVTLRCSPKSGHDTVSWYQQALGQGPQFIFQYYEEEERQRGNFPDRFSGHQFPNYSSELNVNALLLGDSALYLCTSNRYSTGQRVNQPQHFGDGTRLSIL.

This chain uses TRBV19 with TRBJ2-2, with D perhaps TRBD1 (7 bases). Trimming removed 5 bases at V and 7 bases at J, with 11 bases between. This CDR3 has 13 residues. CDR1 is LNHDA, CDR2 SQIVND, per germline (reference sequence). In DNA form, the CDR3 reads TGTGCCAGTAGTCCGCGGGACAGCGGGGAGCTGTTTTTT. Protein product: CASSPRDSGELFF. The variable domain in full, completed from reference TRBV19 and TRBJ2-2, reads DGGITQSPKYLFRKEGQNVTLSCEQNLNHDAMYWYRQDPGQGLRLIYYSQIVNDFQKGDIAEGYSVSREKKESFPLTVTSAQKNPTAFYLCASSPRDSGELFFGEGSRLTVL.

This chain uses TRBV18 with TRBJ1-1; 7 bases fit TRBD1. Germline assignment: CDR1 KGHSH and CDR2 LQKENI. Unmatched junction bases numbered 6, after V lost 3 bases and J lost 8 bases. CDR3 length: 13 residues. The CDR3, as DNA: TGTGCCAGCTCACCTGGGACAGCACTCGAAGCTTTCTTT. Translation: CASSPGTALEAFF.

The chain uses TRBV7-8 and TRBJ1-4; D uncertain. Germline V lookup: CDR1 SGHVS, CDR2 FQNEAQ. The V end was cut by 0 bases, the J end by 8 bases, with 13 bases between. The length of the CDR3 is 15 residues. In nucleotides, the CDR3 is TGTGCCAGCAGCTTAGCGGCCGGGGTAGGAGAAAAACTGTTTTTT. It is translated as CASSLAAGVGEKLFF.

V gene TRBV29-1 combines with J gene TRBJ1-2; D remains unclear. V was clipped by 6 bases and J by 5 bases, with 10 bases between them. The CDR3 is 11 residues long. CDR1 is SQVTM, CDR2 ANQGSEA, per germline. The CDR3 coding sequence is TGCAGCGTAGACCCGGGGTATGGCTACACCTTC. It specifies CSVDPGYGYTF.

The rearrangement uses TRBV28 and TRBJ2-7; 7 positions agree with TRBD2. The CDR3 is 15 residues long. J lost 0 bases, V lost 6 bases, and 8 bases had no gene match. Germline values: CDR1 MDHEN, CDR2 SYDVKM. The CDR3 loop is CASRFSPGGSYEQYF. CDR3 coding DNA: TGTGCCAGCAGATTCAGCCCGGGGGGCTCCTACGAGCAGTACTTC.

The DNA for the CDR3 is TGTGCCCGCAGGGAAAGCGAGGAAAAACTGTTTTTT. It specifies CARRESEEKLFF. This chain uses TRBV30 with TRBJ1-4; weak D call: TRBD1 (5 bases). The germline gives CDR1 GTSNPN, CDR2 SVGIG (reference sequence). V lost 8 bases and J lost 8, with 15 bases in between. This CDR3 region has 12 residues.

The V call is TRBV10-1, the J call TRBJ2-3; D is perhaps TRBD1 (6 bases). CDR1 and CDR2 from the germline V gene are WNHNN and SYGVQD (reference sequence). This CDR3 spans 16 amino acids. Trimming removed 0 bases at V and 1 base at J, with 11 bases between. CDR3 in amino acids: CASSESGRGGTDTQYF. For the CDR3, the DNA is TGCGCCAGCAGTGAGTCGGGCAGGGGAGGCACAGATACGCAGTATTTT.

This clone was seen a handful of times. This rearrangement joins TRBV28 to TRBJ2-1, with D hard to call. V lost 4 bases and J 8 bases, leaving 9 bases between the germline ends. The CDR3 is made up of 12 amino acids. Germline V gives CDR1 MDHEN, CDR2 SYDVKM. The CDR3 DNA reads TGTGCCAGCAGTTCTCAGTCCCATGAGCAGTTCTTC. This sequence encodes CASSSQSHEQFF.

This sequence joins TRBV5-1 and TRBJ1-1, with no clear D. Germline loops: CDR1 SGHRS, CDR2 YFSETQ. CDR3 length: 14 residues. V was clipped by 1 base and J by 4 bases, with 11 bases between them. The CDR3 is CASSLRVQPTEAFF. DNA for the CDR3: TGCGCCAGCAGCTTGCGTGTACAGCCCACTGAAGCTTTCTTT.

The rearrangement joins TRBV9 to TRBJ2-5; D perhaps matches TRBD2 (6 bases). V was pared by 6 bases and J by 5 bases, with 23 bases between. The length of the CDR3 is 16 residues. Germline V CDR1 and CDR2: SGDLS, YYNGEE. The CDR3 sequence: CASNKEPGRSRETQYF. CDR3 in DNA: TGTGCCAGCAACAAAGAGCCGGGGAGGTCTAGGGAGACCCAGTACTTC. The variable domain in full, completed from reference TRBV9 and TRBJ2-5, reads DSGVTQTPKHLITATGQRVTLRCSPRSGDLSVYWYQQSLDQGLQFLIQYYNGEERAKGNILERFSAQQFPDLHSELNLSSLELGDSALYFCASNKEPGRSRETQYFGPGTRLLVL.